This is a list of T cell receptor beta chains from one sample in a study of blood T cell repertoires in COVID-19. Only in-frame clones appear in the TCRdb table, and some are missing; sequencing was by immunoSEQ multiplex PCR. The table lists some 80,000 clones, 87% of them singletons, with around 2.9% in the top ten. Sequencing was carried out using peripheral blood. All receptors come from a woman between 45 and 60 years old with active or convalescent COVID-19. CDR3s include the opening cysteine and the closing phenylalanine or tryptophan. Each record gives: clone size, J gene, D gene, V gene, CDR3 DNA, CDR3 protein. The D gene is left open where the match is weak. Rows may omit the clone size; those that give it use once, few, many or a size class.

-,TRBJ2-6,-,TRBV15,TGTGCCACCAGCAGAGATTCGGGCTCTGGGGCCAACGTCCTGACTTTC,CATSRDSGSGANVLTF
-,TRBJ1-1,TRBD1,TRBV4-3,TGCGCCAGCAGCCAAGCCGGAGGGGCAGGGGGCGACAACACTGAAGCTTTCTTT,CASSQAGGAGGDNTEAFF
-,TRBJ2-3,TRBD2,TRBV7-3,TGTGCCAGCAGCTTACCCTCCACCCTACTAGCGGGGGGGTGCTCTGCCACAGATACGCAGTATTTT,CASSLPSTLLAGGCSATDTQYF
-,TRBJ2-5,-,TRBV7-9,TGTGCCAGCAGCTTTAAGGGGGGGCAAGAGACCCAGTACTTC,CASSFKGGQETQYF
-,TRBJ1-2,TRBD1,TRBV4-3,TGCGCCAGCAGCCAAGAGGACAGGGCTAATGGCTACACCTTC,CASSQEDRANGYTF
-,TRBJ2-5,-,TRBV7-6,TGTGCCAGCAGCTTAATGGCAGGGGAAGAGACCCAGTACTTC,CASSLMAGEETQYF
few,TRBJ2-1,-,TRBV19,TGTGCCAGTAGTAACAGGGAAGGCGAGCAGTTCTTC,CASSNREGEQFF
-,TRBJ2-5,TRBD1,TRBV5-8,TGTGCCAGCAGCTTTGGGTCGACAGGGGGAGAGACCCAGTACTTC,CASSFGSTGGETQYF
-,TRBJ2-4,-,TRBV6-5,TGTGCCAGCAGTTACTCCGGATGGGGGGGCCAGGACATTCAGTACTTC,CASSYSGWGGQDIQYF
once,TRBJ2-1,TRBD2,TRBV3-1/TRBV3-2,TGTGCCAGCAGCCAAGTGAGGCTAGCGGGGGCTGGAAGCTCCTACAATGAGCAGTTCTTC,CASSQVRLAGAGSSYNEQFF
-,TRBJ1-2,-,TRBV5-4,TGTGCCAGCAGCCCTACAGGGAACTATGGCTACACCTTC,CASSPTGNYGYTF
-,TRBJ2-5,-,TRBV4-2,TGTGCCAGCAGCAGAGCCGGTGGGGGGTCCCAAGAGACCCAGTACTTC,CASSRAGGGSQETQYF
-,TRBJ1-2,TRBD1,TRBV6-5,TGTGCCAGCAGGGCAATGGGACAGGGGAGCTATGGCTACACCTTC,CASRAMGQGSYGYTF
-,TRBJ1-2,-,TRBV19,TGTGCCAGTAGTAAGAATACAGGGACGGGCTACACCTTC,CASSKNTGTGYTF
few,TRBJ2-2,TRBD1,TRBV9,TGTGCCAGCAGCCTCAGGGGGCAAGACACCGGGGAGCTGTTTTTT,CASSLRGQDTGELFF
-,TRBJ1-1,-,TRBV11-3,TGTGCCAGCAGCCAGACGACGGGTGAAGCTTTCTTT,CASSQTTGEAFF
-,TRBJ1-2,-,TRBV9,TGTGCCAGCAGCGTAGGCCCACGGACAGACAACTATGGCTACACCTTC,CASSVGPRTDNYGYTF
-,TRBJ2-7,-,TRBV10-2,TGCGCCAGCAGCGCCCTAGGGGTCGACTACGAGCAGTACTTC,CASSALGVDYEQYF
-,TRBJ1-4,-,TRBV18,TGTGCCAGCTCACCAGGGCTCTCTAATGAAAAACTGTTTTTT,CASSPGLSNEKLFF
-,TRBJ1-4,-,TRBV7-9,TGTGCCAGCAGCTTAGCAGGCGGAGGTGAAAAACTGTTTTTT,CASSLAGGGEKLFF
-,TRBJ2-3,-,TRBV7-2,TGTGCCAGCAGCTCACAAGGGAGGGGGGATACGCAGTATTTT,CASSSQGRGDTQYF
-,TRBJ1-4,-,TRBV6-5,TGTGCCAGCTGCCCAGGGGCAGCTAATGAAAAACTGTTTTTT,CASCPGAANEKLFF